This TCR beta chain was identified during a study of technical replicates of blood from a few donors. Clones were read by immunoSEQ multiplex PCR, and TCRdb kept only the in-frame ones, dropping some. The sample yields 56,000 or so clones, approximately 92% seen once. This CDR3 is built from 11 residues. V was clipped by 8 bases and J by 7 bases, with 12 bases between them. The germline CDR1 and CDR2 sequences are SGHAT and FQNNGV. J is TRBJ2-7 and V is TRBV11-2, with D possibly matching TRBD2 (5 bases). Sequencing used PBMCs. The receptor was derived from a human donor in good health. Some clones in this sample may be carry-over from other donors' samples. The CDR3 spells CASLDGGEQYF. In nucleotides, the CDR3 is TGTGCCAGCCTGGACGGCGGGGAGCAGTACTTC.